A selection of T cell receptor beta chains follows, all from one sample in a study of T cell responses to AZD1222 COVID-19 vaccine. Sequenced by immunoSEQ multiplex PCR; TCRdb stores in-frame clones only, minus some. The data show fewer than 110,000 clones, with approximately 90% seen just once and 4.5% to 5.5% held by the top ten. This specimen consisted of peripheral blood, obtained 28 days after the second AZD1222 dose. Source of these receptors: an adult who received the AZD1222 COVID-19 vaccine. The CDR3 runs from the conserved cysteine through the conserved F or W. The D gene is left open where the match is weak. Clone size is given for some rows only: seen once, a few or many times, or a class if the clone is expanded.

J: TRBJ2-7; size: few; D: NA; V: TRBV6-1; CDR3: CASSEPYEQYF; DNA: TGTGCCAGCAGTGAACCCTACGAGCAGTACTTC
J: TRBJ2-5; size: NA; D: NA; V: TRBV12-3/TRBV12-4; CDR3: CASSLVQETQYF; DNA: TGTGCCAGCAGTTTGGTACAAGAGACCCAGTACTTC
J: TRBJ2-7; size: NA; D: TRBD1; V: TRBV14; CDR3: CASSQDRTGVYEQYF; DNA: TGTGCCAGCAGCCAAGATCGGACAGGGGTCTACGAGCAGTACTTC
J: TRBJ1-5; size: NA; D: NA; V: TRBV28; CDR3: CASRGEGTNNQPQHF; DNA: TGTGCCAGCAGGGGGGAGGGAACGAACAATCAGCCCCAGCATTTT
J: TRBJ1-4; size: NA; D: NA; V: TRBV27; CDR3: CASSSRGGSAEKLFF; DNA: TGTGCCAGCAGTTCCCGAGGGGGGAGCGCTGAAAAACTGTTTTTT
J: TRBJ2-3; size: NA; D: NA; V: TRBV11-2; CDR3: CASSLGTDTQYF; DNA: TGTGCCAGCAGCTTAGGCACAGATACGCAGTATTTT
J: TRBJ1-5; size: NA; D: TRBD1; V: TRBV24-1; CDR3: CATSDSRDRADQPQHF; DNA: TGTGCCACCAGTGATTCCCGAGACAGGGCCGATCAGCCCCAGCATTTT
J: TRBJ1-5; size: NA; D: TRBD1; V: TRBV28; CDR3: CATTPGGGQPQHF; DNA: TGTGCCACAACACCAGGGGGCGGTCAGCCCCAGCATTTT
J: TRBJ2-5; size: NA; D: NA; V: TRBV20-1; CDR3: CSASPSQETQYF; DNA: TGCAGTGCTAGTCCCAGTCAAGAGACCCAGTACTTC
J: TRBJ2-7; size: NA; D: TRBD1; V: TRBV6-1; CDR3: CASSGALGQGTYEQYF; DNA: TGTGCCAGCAGTGGGGCCTTAGGACAGGGAACCTACGAGCAGTACTTC
J: TRBJ1-2; size: NA; D: TRBD1; V: TRBV29-1; CDR3: CSVGDRTYGYTF; DNA: TGCAGCGTCGGGGACAGAACCTATGGCTACACCTTC
J: TRBJ1-1; size: NA; D: NA; V: TRBV6-5; CDR3: CASSGDGEAFF; DNA: TGTGCCAGCTCTGGGGACGGTGAAGCTTTCTTT
J: TRBJ2-1; size: few; D: TRBD2; V: TRBV7-2; CDR3: CASSLELAGGGEQFF; DNA: TGTGCCAGCAGCTTAGAACTAGCGGGGGGTGGTGAGCAGTTCTTC
J: TRBJ2-7; size: NA; D: NA; V: TRBV9; CDR3: CASSPRLGAYEQYF; DNA: TGTGCCAGCAGCCCGCGACTGGGGGCCTACGAGCAGTACTTC
J: TRBJ1-1; size: NA; D: TRBD1; V: TRBV7-9; CDR3: CASSLLQGDTEAFF; DNA: TGTGCCAGCAGCTTATTACAGGGGGACACTGAAGCTTTCTTT
J: TRBJ1-5; size: NA; D: NA; V: TRBV10-3; CDR3: CAISESTGLYSNQPQHF; DNA: TGTGCCATCAGTGAGTCCACAGGCCTCTATAGCAATCAGCCCCAGCATTTT
J: TRBJ2-7; size: NA; D: NA; V: TRBV5-6; CDR3: CASSLWQTYEQYF; DNA: TGTGCCAGCAGCTTGTGGCAGACCTACGAGCAGTACTTC
J: TRBJ1-3; size: once; D: NA; V: TRBV6-6; CDR3: CASSYSQGTGNTIYF; DNA: TGTGCCAGCAGTTACTCCCAGGGAACCGGAAACACCATATATTTT
J: TRBJ1-6; size: NA; D: NA; V: TRBV28; CDR3: CASSFRGNSPLHF; DNA: TGTGCCAGCAGTTTCAGGGGAAATTCACCCCTCCACTTT
J: TRBJ2-2; size: NA; D: TRBD2; V: TRBV7-2; CDR3: CASSFSGGARNGELFF; DNA: TGTGCCAGCAGCTTTAGCGGGGGGGCGAGAAACGGGGAGCTGTTTTTT
J: TRBJ1-1; size: NA; D: NA; V: TRBV19; CDR3: CATHSGTDFGAFF; DNA: TGTGCCACACACTCCGGGACGGACTTTGGAGCTTTCTTT
J: TRBJ1-4; size: NA; D: NA; V: TRBV27; CDR3: CASSLSSGGLGEKLFF; DNA: TGTGCCAGCAGTTTATCCTCCGGGGGGCTTGGGGAAAAACTGTTTTTT
J: TRBJ2-7; size: once; D: TRBD1; V: TRBV3-1/TRBV3-2; CDR3: CASSQTGLSYEQYF; DNA: TGTGCCAGCAGCCAGACAGGGCTCTCCTACGAGCAGTACTTC
J: TRBJ1-5; size: NA; D: NA; V: TRBV9; CDR3: CASSVASNQPQHF; DNA: TGTGCCAGCAGCGTAGCCTCCAATCAGCCCCAGCATTTT
J: TRBJ1-2; size: NA; D: NA; V: TRBV3-1/TRBV3-2; CDR3: CASSQQIQGRPSNYGYTF; DNA: TGTGCCAGCAGCCAACAAATACAGGGCAGACCGTCTAACTATGGCTACACCTTC
J: TRBJ1-4; size: NA; D: TRBD1; V: TRBV9; CDR3: CASSLGQVPTNEKLFF; DNA: TGTGCCAGCAGCTTGGGACAGGTCCCAACTAATGAAAAACTGTTTTTT
J: TRBJ1-1; size: NA; D: NA; V: TRBV4-3; CDR3: CASSQDSGNRAFF; DNA: TGCGCCAGCAGCCAAGATTCAGGGAATAGGGCTTTCTTT
J: TRBJ2-7; size: NA; D: TRBD2; V: TRBV29-1; CDR3: CSVIGEGEQYF; DNA: TGCAGCGTGATTGGGGAGGGCGAGCAGTACTTC
J: TRBJ1-5; size: NA; D: TRBD1; V: TRBV6-1; CDR3: CASSSFQGDNQPQHF; DNA: TGTGCCAGCAGTTCCTTTCAGGGGGACAATCAGCCCCAGCATTTT
J: TRBJ2-5; size: NA; D: NA; V: TRBV30; CDR3: CAWSLEKESPFYQETQYF; DNA: TGTGCCTGGAGTTTGGAGAAGGAGTCCCCGTTTTACCAAGAGACCCAGTACTTC
J: TRBJ2-3; size: NA; D: NA; V: TRBV11-2; CDR3: CASSPVPASTDTQYF; DNA: TGTGCCAGCAGCCCGGTTCCCGCTAGCACAGATACGCAGTATTTT
J: TRBJ1-5; size: once; D: NA; V: TRBV19; CDR3: CASSRANQPQHF; DNA: TGTGCCAGTAGTAGGGCAAATCAGCCCCAGCATTTT
J: TRBJ1-1; size: few; D: NA; V: TRBV27; CDR3: CASSLTGNTEAFF; DNA: TGTGCCAGCAGTCTAACAGGGAACACTGAAGCTTTCTTT
J: TRBJ1-1; size: NA; D: NA; V: TRBV7-7; CDR3: CASSPPGADEAFF; DNA: TGTGCCAGCAGCCCCCCAGGTGCCGATGAAGCTTTCTTT
J: TRBJ2-3; size: NA; D: NA; V: TRBV24-1; CDR3: CATSEGGRTDTQYF; DNA: TGTGCCACCAGTGAGGGGGGGCGCACAGATACGCAGTATTTT
J: TRBJ2-7; size: few; D: NA; V: TRBV5-1; CDR3: CASSDPGGSYEQYF; DNA: TGCGCCAGCAGTGACCCCGGGGGTTCCTACGAGCAGTACTTC
J: TRBJ1-2; size: NA; D: NA; V: TRBV9; CDR3: CASSVADAPNYGYTF; DNA: TGTGCCAGCAGCGTAGCGGACGCACCAAACTATGGCTACACCTTC
J: TRBJ1-1; size: once; D: TRBD1; V: TRBV10-1; CDR3: CASSGGDRRGEAFF; DNA: TGCGCCAGCAGCGGCGGGGACAGGCGAGGAGAAGCTTTCTTT
J: TRBJ2-7; size: NA; D: NA; V: TRBV2; CDR3: CASTDRASYEQYF; DNA: TGTGCCAGCACCGACCGGGCCAGCTACGAGCAGTACTTC
J: TRBJ1-2; size: NA; D: NA; V: TRBV27; CDR3: CASSPRAPPMYGYTF; DNA: TGTGCCAGCAGTCCCAGGGCCCCACCTATGTATGGCTACACCTTC
J: TRBJ2-3; size: NA; D: TRBD2; V: TRBV12-3/TRBV12-4; CDR3: CASSFSGGHLYF; DNA: TGTGCCAGCAGTTTTAGCGGGGGGCATTTATATTTT
J: TRBJ1-2; size: few; D: NA; V: TRBV4-1; CDR3: CASSLDLKGKKVSVYGYTF; DNA: TGCGCCAGCAGCCTGGATTTGAAGGGTAAAAAGGTATCAGTCTATGGCTACACCTTC
J: TRBJ2-5; size: NA; D: NA; V: TRBV18; CDR3: CASSLAAQETQYF; DNA: TGTGCCAGCTCACTGGCAGCCCAAGAGACCCAGTACTTC
J: TRBJ1-5; size: NA; D: NA; V: TRBV19; CDR3: CASSWRGGGDQPQHF; DNA: TGTGCCAGTAGTTGGCGGGGGGGCGGGGATCAGCCCCAGCATTTT
J: TRBJ1-1; size: NA; D: TRBD1; V: TRBV27; CDR3: CASRGQGAGWARNTEAFF; DNA: TGTGCCAGCAGGGGACAGGGGGCTGGATGGGCACGGAACACTGAAGCTTTCTTT
J: TRBJ2-7; size: NA; D: NA; V: TRBV28; CDR3: CASSPGLHRYEQYF; DNA: TGTGCCAGCAGTCCGGGCTTACACCGCTACGAGCAGTACTTC
J: TRBJ1-5; size: NA; D: TRBD1; V: TRBV6-6; CDR3: CASSYGQTGFGQPQHF; DNA: TGTGCCAGCAGTTACGGCCAGACAGGGTTCGGTCAGCCCCAGCATTTT
J: TRBJ1-3; size: NA; D: NA; V: TRBV9; CDR3: CASSVGSGTGNTIYF; DNA: TGTGCCAGCAGCGTAGGGTCAGGGACTGGAAACACCATATATTTT
J: TRBJ2-7; size: NA; D: TRBD1; V: TRBV6-6; CDR3: CASSLLTGEEQYF; DNA: TGTGCCAGCAGTCTCCTAACAGGGGAAGAGCAGTACTTC
J: TRBJ2-2; size: NA; D: NA; V: TRBV7-3; CDR3: CASSLFGRPNTGELFF; DNA: TGTGCCAGCAGCCTCTTCGGGCGGCCGAACACCGGGGAGCTGTTTTTT
J: TRBJ2-4; size: NA; D: TRBD2; V: TRBV29-1; CDR3: CSVEGVGGKNIQYF; DNA: TGCAGCGTTGAAGGAGTGGGGGGGAAAAACATTCAGTACTTC
J: TRBJ1-1; size: NA; D: NA; V: TRBV6-1; CDR3: CASSEWESKAFF; DNA: TGTGCCAGCAGTGAATGGGAAAGTAAAGCTTTCTTT
J: TRBJ1-2; size: NA; D: NA; V: TRBV5-4; CDR3: CASSLAKYGYTF; DNA: TGTGCCAGCAGCTTGGCCAAGTATGGCTACACCTTC
J: TRBJ1-5; size: NA; D: TRBD1; V: TRBV24-1; CDR3: CATSGPTGDQPQHF; DNA: TGTGCCACCAGTGGCCCGACAGGGGACCAGCCCCAGCATTTT
J: TRBJ2-7; size: NA; D: NA; V: TRBV29-1; CDR3: CSVRGNYEQYF; DNA: TGCAGCGTTCGCGGGAACTACGAGCAGTACTTC
J: TRBJ2-1; size: once; D: NA; V: TRBV7-9; CDR3: CASSFWGNEQFF; DNA: TGTGCCAGCAGCTTTTGGGGGAATGAGCAGTTCTTC
J: TRBJ2-6; size: once; D: NA; V: TRBV6-2/TRBV6-3; CDR3: CASSYAGSGGANVLTF; DNA: TGTGCCAGCAGTTACGCGGGATCTGGCGGGGCCAACGTCCTGACTTTC